This TCR beta chain stems from a study of cytomegalovirus exposure and HLA in healthy donors. Primers included in the PCR were 60 Vbeta and 13 Jbeta primers. Using immunoSEQ multiplex PCR, the repertoire was profiled, and TCRdb retains in-frame clones only, with some absent. The sample has about 150,000 clones, more than 65% seen once. Material: PBMCs. The TCR sequence derives from a man in his forties or fifties in good health and CMV-seropositive.

CDR3 bases: TGTGCCAGCTCACCAGGCCTAGCGGGGAGCACCGGGGAGCTGTTTTTT. Amino acid sequence: CASSPGLAGSTGELFF. This chain connects TRBV18 to TRBJ2-2, with 9 bases that match TRBD2. CDR1 KGHSH and CDR2 LQKENI come from the germline V gene. This CDR3 is 16 amino acids long. The V gene end was trimmed by 2 bases and the J gene end by 4 bases; junction bases not matched to a gene: 5.